A selection of T cell receptor beta chains follows, all from one sample in a study of control samples from healthy donors and cancer patients. This table comes from immunoSEQ multiplex PCR, and its TCRdb copy is limited to in-frame clones, with some not included. The table shows 200,000 or so clones, with roughly 94% occurring only once. The sample was blood. These receptors were taken from a man aged 45-65 years in good health. Both conserved end residues are part of each CDR3. D genes are given only for firm matches. Where a row states a size, it is once, few, many or the class of an expanded clone; other rows omit it.

V	J	D	size	CDR3	DNA
TRBV28	TRBJ2-4	-	-	CASSPAKGSYKNIQYF	TGTGCCAGCAGTCCCGCTAAAGGTTCCTACAAAAACATTCAGTACTTC
TRBV7-2	TRBJ1-6	-	-	CASSLGLPGVSPLHF	TGTGCCAGCAGCTTAGGGCTGCCAGGGGTTTCACCCCTCCACTTT
TRBV27	TRBJ1-2	TRBD1	-	CASSLTGNYGYTF	TGTGCCAGCAGTTTGACAGGGAACTATGGCTACACCTTC
TRBV6-5	TRBJ1-3	-	-	CATRGDLRGNTIYF	TGTGCCACTCGTGGGGATTTGAGAGGAAACACCATATATTTT
TRBV24-1	TRBJ2-2	-	-	CATSDFSRGDTGELFF	TGTGCCACCAGTGATTTTTCCAGGGGAGACACCGGGGAGCTGTTTTTT
TRBV11-3	TRBJ2-1	TRBD1	once	CANSLDRGTYNEQFF	TGTGCCAACAGCCTGGACAGGGGGACCTACAATGAGCAGTTCTTC
TRBV5-1	TRBJ1-5	-	-	CASSRALDQPQHF	TGCGCCAGCAGCCGCGCGCTGGATCAGCCCCAGCATTTT
TRBV19	TRBJ1-1	-	-	CASSIGATGRGTEAFF	TGTGCCAGTAGTATAGGGGCAACAGGGAGGGGGACTGAAGCTTTCTTT
TRBV9	TRBJ2-7	TRBD1	-	CASSAGQSNEQYF	TGTGCCAGCAGCGCGGGACAGAGCAACGAGCAGTACTTC
TRBV3-1/TRBV3-2	TRBJ2-1	-	-	CASSQGFGGNSLNEQFF	TGTGCCAGCAGCCAAGGTTTCGGGGGTAACAGCCTCAATGAGCAGTTCTTC
TRBV28	TRBJ1-5	TRBD1	-	CASSADRGGDQPQHF	TGTGCCAGCAGTGCAGACAGGGGAGGAGATCAGCCCCAGCATTTT
TRBV18	TRBJ2-1	TRBD2	-	CASSPLVSGNYNEQFF	TGTGCCAGCTCACCCCTCGTCAGCGGGAACTACAATGAGCAGTTCTTC
TRBV4-1	TRBJ2-1	-	-	CASSQDRGDPYNEQFF	TGCGCCAGCAGCCAAGATCGCGGGGACCCCTACAATGAGCAGTTCTTC
TRBV24-1	TRBJ1-4	TRBD1	-	CATSAADRGDEKLFF	TGTGCCACCAGTGCCGCGGACAGGGGAGATGAAAAACTGTTTTTT
TRBV5-1	TRBJ2-7	TRBD2	-	CASSLTSGGSSYEQYF	TGCGCCAGCAGCTTGACTAGCGGGGGTTCGTCCTACGAGCAGTACTTC
TRBV19	TRBJ2-1	-	-	CASSLTSTRTGNEQFF	TGTGCCAGTAGTCTCACTTCGACGCGGACGGGTAATGAGCAGTTCTTC
TRBV6-5	TRBJ1-2	-	-	CASSMSRGHYGYTF	TGTGCCAGCAGTATGTCCAGGGGCCACTATGGCTACACCTTC
TRBV3-1/TRBV3-2	TRBJ2-1	TRBD2	-	CASSQTSGGANNEQFF	TGTGCCAGCAGCCAGACTAGCGGGGGGGCAAACAATGAGCAGTTCTTC
TRBV7-2	TRBJ1-2	-	-	CASSPGGGRVYGYTF	TGTGCCAGCAGCCCCGGGGGGGGGCGAGTCTATGGCTACACCTTC
TRBV19	TRBJ1-2	TRBD1	-	CASSIWDRGGGYTF	TGTGCCAGTAGTATCTGGGACAGGGGCGGTGGCTACACCTTC
TRBV3-1/TRBV3-2	TRBJ2-7	-	-	CASSGRVPTYEQYF	TGTGCCAGCAGCGGCCGGGTTCCTACCTACGAGCAGTACTTC
TRBV6-6	TRBJ1-3	TRBD1	-	CASSSGQALSGNTIYF	TGTGCCAGCAGTTCGGGACAGGCTTTGTCTGGAAACACCATATATTTT
TRBV2	TRBJ2-2	-	few	CASKAGTYTGELFF	TGTGCCAGCAAGGCGGGAACTTACACCGGGGAGCTGTTTTTT
TRBV25-1	TRBJ1-2	-	-	CASSGVVYGYTF	TGTGCCAGCAGTGGCGTCGTCTATGGCTACACCTTC
TRBV5-1	TRBJ1-2	TRBD1	-	CASSPGDSYGYTF	TGCGCCAGCAGCCCAGGGGACAGCTATGGCTACACCTTC
TRBV19	TRBJ1-2	-	-	CASSETDYGYTF	TGTGCCAGTAGTGAAACGGATTATGGCTACACCTTC
TRBV6-5	TRBJ2-5	-	-	CASRGSAWETQYF	TGTGCCAGCAGGGGATCCGCATGGGAGACCCAGTACTTC
TRBV5-4	TRBJ1-1	-	-	CASSSPPGRVTEAFF	TGTGCCAGCAGCTCCCCTCCCGGCAGGGTGACTGAAGCTTTCTTT
TRBV2	TRBJ2-7	TRBD2	-	CASSELSFEASGSDEQYF	TGTGCCAGCAGTGAATTATCCTTCGAGGCTAGCGGTTCGGACGAGCAGTACTTC
TRBV6-2/TRBV6-3	TRBJ2-7	TRBD1	-	CASSYYRTGGLSSSYEQYF	TGTGCCAGCAGTTACTATCGTACAGGGGGCCTGTCAAGCTCCTACGAGCAGTACTTC
TRBV6-6	TRBJ1-6	-	-	CASRREAGSPLHF	TGTGCCAGCCGCCGGGAGGCTGGATCACCCCTCCACTTT
TRBV13	TRBJ2-7	-	once	CASSSTSRTGSSSYEQYF	TGTGCCAGCAGCTCGACTTCAAGAACAGGGTCGAGCTCCTACGAGCAGTACTTC
TRBV6-4	TRBJ2-1	-	-	CASGHYPYGEQFF	TGTGCCAGCGGACACTACCCGTACGGGGAGCAGTTCTTC
TRBV2	TRBJ1-5	-	-	CASSGGEYRQPQHF	TGTGCCAGCAGCGGCGGGGAATATCGTCAGCCCCAGCATTTT
TRBV10-1	TRBJ2-1	-	-	CASSESRPTGEQFF	TGCGCCAGCAGTGAGTCGAGACCCACCGGGGAGCAGTTCTTC
TRBV5-1	TRBJ1-2	-	-	CASSPTGINGYTF	TGCGCCAGCAGCCCTACAGGGATAAATGGCTACACCTTC
TRBV24-1	TRBJ1-1	TRBD1	-	CATSDSRTGSTEAFF	TGTGCCACCAGTGATTCAAGGACAGGGAGCACTGAAGCTTTCTTT
TRBV6-5	TRBJ1-2	TRBD1	-	CASSRGLDGYTF	TGTGCCAGCAGCAGGGGGCTGGATGGCTACACCTTC
TRBV5-1	TRBJ1-4	-	-	CASSLTGPALNEKLFF	TGCGCCAGCAGCTTGACGGGGCCAGCCCTTAATGAAAAACTGTTTTTT
TRBV20-1	TRBJ1-1	-	-	CSASIGDRRIVRENTEAFF	TGCAGTGCTAGTATTGGGGATCGACGCATAGTCAGGGAGAACACTGAAGCTTTCTTT
TRBV4-2	TRBJ2-7	TRBD1	-	CASSPTRTGSYEQYF	TGTGCCAGCAGCCCGACCCGGACAGGGTCCTACGAGCAGTACTTC
TRBV3-1/TRBV3-2	TRBJ1-6	TRBD1	-	CASSRPGQGDRTLHF	TGTGCCAGCAGTCGACCGGGACAGGGAGATCGGACCCTCCACTTT
TRBV5-5	TRBJ1-5	TRBD1	-	CASSSRFGDRGHQPQHF	TGTGCCAGCAGCAGTAGGTTTGGTGACAGGGGGCATCAGCCCCAGCATTTT
TRBV7-2	TRBJ1-2	-	-	CASSTGQLYTF	TGTGCCAGCAGCACCGGACAGCTCTACACCTTC
TRBV18	TRBJ2-5	TRBD1	-	CASSPLRDRGETQYF	TGTGCCAGCTCACCATTAAGGGACAGGGGGGAGACCCAGTACTTC
TRBV7-9	TRBJ1-1	TRBD1	-	CASSPQGDTEAFF	TGTGCCAGCAGTCCGCAGGGGGATACTGAAGCTTTCTTT
TRBV2	TRBJ1-2	-	-	CASSSDGFYTF	TGTGCCAGCAGTTCGGACGGCTTCTACACCTTC
TRBV7-2	TRBJ2-5	-	-	CASRPGGGQETQYF	TGTGCCAGCAGGCCGGGGGGCGGTCAAGAGACCCAGTACTTC
TRBV5-1	TRBJ2-3	-	-	CASSFTGELDTQYF	TGCGCCAGCAGCTTCACCGGGGAATTAGATACGCAGTATTTT
TRBV28	TRBJ2-7	TRBD2	-	CASSSPGGNYEQYF	TGTGCCAGCAGTTCCCCGGGGGGGAACTACGAGCAGTACTTC
TRBV29-1	TRBJ1-5	TRBD1	once	CSVTLGQAFAQPQHF	TGCAGCGTAACACTTGGACAGGCATTCGCACAGCCCCAGCATTTT
TRBV6-1	TRBJ1-1	-	-	CASSEFGGAGTEAFF	TGTGCCAGCAGTGAATTTGGGGGCGCGGGCACTGAAGCTTTCTTT
TRBV27	TRBJ1-2	TRBD1	-	CASSRRPPLGQASAGYTF	TGTGCCAGCAGCCGACGTCCCCCCTTGGGACAGGCTTCGGCGGGCTACACCTTC
TRBV7-8	TRBJ2-7	-	-	CASSLGHNSYEQYF	TGTGCCAGCAGCTTAGGGCACAACTCCTACGAGCAGTACTTC
TRBV19	TRBJ2-3	-	-	CASMRWGATDTQYF	TGTGCCAGTATGCGTTGGGGGGCGACAGATACGCAGTATTTT
TRBV11-1	TRBJ1-1	-	-	CASSQRGQRRSEAFF	TGTGCCAGCAGCCAAAGGGGACAAAGAAGGAGTGAAGCTTTCTTT
TRBV6-5	TRBJ2-7	-	-	CASSYSGGNYEQYF	TGTGCCAGCAGTTACTCGGGGGGCAACTACGAGCAGTACTTC
TRBV25-1	TRBJ1-2	-	-	CASSTTVNYGYTF	TGTGCCAGCAGCACGACAGTTAACTATGGCTACACCTTC
TRBV9	TRBJ2-5	-	-	CASSVNPTGTRIGTQYF	TGTGCCAGCAGCGTAAACCCGACCGGAACAAGAATAGGGACCCAGTACTTC